This TCR beta chain was profiled in a study of cytomegalovirus exposure and HLA in healthy donors. Study context: In a later analysis, it was reported that the roughly 130 validation repertoires had been produced on the same platform as the 670 or so repertoires belonging to the first cohort.

The V gene's germline CDR1 is MNHEY and CDR2 SMNVEV (reference sequence). CDR3 size: 13 residues. V was cut by 6 bases and J by 6 bases, with 15 bases left in between. Libraries were prepared by immunoSEQ multiplex PCR; TCRdb keeps only in-frame clonotypes and omits some of them. This sample yields tens of thousands of clones, of which roughly 90% are seen a single time; 3.8% belongs to the top ten. This sequence joins TRBV27 and TRBJ2-7; D remains unclear. The receptor was derived from a woman between 18 and 30 years old in good health and CMV-seropositive. The sequencing input was PBMCs. The CDR3 loop reads CASSNSDFREQYF. In DNA form, the CDR3 reads TGTGCCAGCAGCAACTCCGACTTCCGCGAGCAGTACTTC.